What follows are 20 T cell receptor beta chains derived from one specimen sequenced in a study of cytomegalovirus exposure and HLA in healthy donors. PCR used 60 Vbeta primers and 13 Jbeta primers. TCRdb keeps only in-frame clones here, not all; method: immunoSEQ multiplex PCR. The data contain 150,000 to 200,000 clones, roughly 80% of them seen just once; the ten biggest clones take up roughly 2%. The sequenced sample was PBMCs. These receptors all come from a human donor in good health.

This chain uses TRBV13 with TRBJ1-1; D not resolved. V was pared by 1 base and J by 1 base, with 16 bases between. The CDR3 is 17 residues long. Germline-derived CDR1 and CDR2 are PRHDT and FYEKMQ (reference sequence). The CDR3 DNA is TGTGCCAGCAGCTTAGCTGGGTTGGGCAGCCCGAACACTGAAGCTTTCTTT. Encoded protein: CASSLAGLGSPNTEAFF.

The chain couples TRBV6-5 to TRBJ1-2; D is perhaps TRBD1 (5 bases). The ends were cut back, 5 bases at V and 1 base at J, with 11 bases in the middle. Per germline, CDR1 MNHEY and CDR2 SVGAGI. The CDR3 covers 14 residues. The CDR3 protein is CASSPSGGNYGYTF. The CDR3 DNA is TGTGCCAGCAGTCCGAGCGGGGGTAACTATGGCTACACCTTC.

The rearrangement links TRBV5-6 to TRBJ2-5; 7 nucleotides line up with TRBD1. The last part of the DNA fits TRBJ2-7 better; the J call may be wrong. The CDR3 sequence is 16 residues long. Germline V gene sequence: CDR1 SGHDT, CDR2 YYEEEE. The CDR3 DNA reads as TGTGCCAGCTTCCTGGCAACCGGGACAGCGTCCTACGAGCAGTACTTC. Residues: CASFLATGTASYEQYF.

This sequence joins TRBV5-6 and TRBJ1-2, with 7 bases that match TRBD1. CDR3 length: 14 amino acids. The germline V gene has CDR1 SGHDT and CDR2 YYEEEE. Trimming at V came to 5 bases and at J to 8 bases, leaving 12 bases not matched to a gene. The CDR3 reads CASRWGQQRGGYTF. In DNA, the CDR3 is TGTGCCAGCAGATGGGGACAGCAAAGAGGAGGCTACACCTTC.

The genes are TRBV7-9 and TRBJ1-2, with 7 bases that match TRBD1. Trimming took 5 bases from V and 3 from J; bases not matched to a gene: 6. The CDR3 is 14 amino acids. CDR1 and CDR2 from the germline V gene are SEHNR and FQNEAQ (reference sequence). The CDR3 reads CASSPDREYYGYTF. In DNA, the CDR3 is TGTGCCAGCAGCCCCGACAGGGAATACTATGGCTACACCTTC.

The sample holds a few counts of this clone. The chain has TRBV9 and TRBJ2-3, with TRBD1 matching over 9 bases. The ends lost 6 bases at V and 1 base at J; junction bases unmatched: 9. The germline V gene has CDR1 SGDLS and CDR2 YYNGEE. This CDR3 has 16 residues. The CDR3, as DNA: TGTGCCAGCAACCAAGGGGGACAGGGAGGCACAGATACGCAGTATTTT. The encoded protein is CASNQGGQGGTDTQYF.

This chain connects TRBV5-6 to TRBJ2-3, with D maybe TRBD2 (7 bases). V lost 3 bases and J 1 base, leaving 12 bases between the germline ends. CDR3 size: 15 residues. CDR1 is SGHDT and CDR2 is YYEEEE in the germline V gene. As DNA, the CDR3 is TGTGCCAGCAGCTGGGGGGGCAGGGGCACAGATACGCAGTATTTT. This encodes CASSWGGRGTDTQYF.

The genes are TRBV7-3 and TRBJ1-1; a weak D match, TRBD1 (5 bases). With 5 bases removed from V and 2 bases from J, the gap between germline ends came to 9 bases. Germline-derived CDR1 and CDR2 are SGHTA and FQGTGA. The CDR3 runs 13 residues. The CDR3 loop reads CASSPQGNTEAFF. The CDR3 DNA reads TGTGCCAGCAGCCCGCAGGGAAACACTGAAGCTTTCTTT.

This clone came up a few times. The chain couples TRBV6-1 to TRBJ1-1, with D hard to call. Germline CDR1 is MNHNS and CDR2 is SASEGT. Trimming removed 0 bases from V and 4 bases from J, with 15 bases in between. The length of the CDR3 is 16 residues. In DNA, the CDR3 is TGTGCCAGCAGTGAAGCGGCTGGGGTAAGCGGCACTGAAGCTTTCTTT. This encodes CASSEAAGVSGTEAFF.

The rearrangement links TRBV9 to TRBJ2-5; a possible D gene is TRBD1 (7 bases). The CDR3 is 14 amino acids. The germline gives CDR1 SGDLS, CDR2 YYNGEE. V was pared by 0 bases and J by 5 bases, with 11 bases between. The CDR3 spells CASSVEGAGETQYF. In DNA, the CDR3 is TGTGCCAGCAGCGTAGAGGGGGCGGGGGAGACCCAGTACTTC. Full variable domain (remainder filled in from reference TRBV9 and TRBJ2-5): DSGVTQTPKHLITATGQRVTLRCSPRSGDLSVYWYQQSLDQGLQFLIQYYNGEERAKGNILERFSAQQFPDLHSELNLSSLELGDSALYFCASSVEGAGETQYFGPGTRLLVL.

A word on this clone: Germline is not matched at one junction end, which may reflect a read error. The chain carries TRBV7-9 and TRBJ2-4; D uncertain. Germline CDR1 reads SEHNR; CDR2 reads FQNEAQ (reference sequence). The CDR3 loop spans 16 amino acids. CDR3 nucleotides: TGTTCCAGCAGCTTGCCAGGAATTCTAGCCAAAAACATTCAGTACTTC. Encoded protein: CSSSLPGILAKNIQYF.

The gene calls are TRBV6-6 and TRBJ1-5; maybe TRBD1 (5 bases). This CDR3 has 13 residues. Germline loops: CDR1 MNHNY, CDR2 SVGAGI (reference sequence). Trimming pared 6 bases from V and 3 bases from J, leaving 9 bases between. CDR3 nucleotides: TGTGCCAGCAGCCCAGGGTCCAATCAGCCCCAGCATTTT. Amino acids: CASSPGSNQPQHF.

V gene TRBV5-1 combines with J gene TRBJ2-5, with TRBD1 matching 9 bases. CDR3 length: 15 amino acids. With V trimmed by 0 bases and J by 5 bases, 5 bases remained unmatched. CDR1 and CDR2 from the germline V gene are SGHRS and YFSETQ. This CDR3 reads CASSLDPTGGETQYF. CDR3 bases: TGCGCCAGCAGCTTGGATCCGACAGGGGGGGAGACCCAGTACTTC. Together with reference TRBV5-1 and TRBJ2-5, the CDR3 gives the full variable domain: KAGVTQTPRYLIKTRGQQVTLSCSPISGHRSVSWYQQTPGQGLQFLFEYFSETQRNKGNFPGRFSGRQFSNSRSEMNVSTLELGDSALYLCASSLDPTGGETQYFGPGTRLLVL.

This chain uses TRBV9 with TRBJ1-6; 8 bases match TRBD1. The length of the CDR3 is 17 residues. J gave up 1 base and V 4 bases, and 7 bases lay outside the gene matches. Germline CDR1 reads SGDLS; CDR2 reads YYNGEE. CDR3 DNA sequence: TGTGCCAGCAGCCCAAGGACAGGGCTTTCCTATAATTCACCCCTCCACTTT. It specifies CASSPRTGLSYNSPLHF.

This chain joins TRBV6-5 and TRBJ1-1; 10 nucleotides align to TRBD1. The CDR3 is 15 amino acids. The germline V gene encodes CDR1 MNHEY and CDR2 SVGAGI. V lost 4 bases and J lost 5; bases outside the gene matches: 7. The CDR3 DNA reads TGTGCCAGCAGTTCAGCGGGACAGGGGAAAACTGAAGCTTTCTTT. Translation gives CASSSAGQGKTEAFF.

For the CDR3, the DNA is TGCAGCGTTGTTCTCCGGGGTCGGGGTCAGCCCCAGCATTTT. This translates into CSVVLRGRGQPQHF. J is TRBJ1-5 and V is TRBV29-1, with unresolved D. Germline V gene sequence: CDR1 SQVTM, CDR2 ANQGSEA. The CDR3 is made up of 14 amino acids. The V end lost 4 bases, the J end lost 6 bases, and 16 bases lay between the germline ends.

This chain uses TRBV5-1 with TRBJ1-4; 8 bases match TRBD1. With V trimmed by 0 bases and J by 8 bases, 6 bases remained unmatched. In germline, CDR1 is SGHRS, CDR2 YFSETQ. The CDR3 has 15 amino acids. The CDR3 DNA follows: TGCGCCAGCAGCTTGGTGACAGGGGTAGAAGAAAAACTGTTTTTT. This gives the protein CASSLVTGVEEKLFF.

This clone was seen once. The chain employs TRBV19 and TRBJ1-3, with D possibly being TRBD1 (5 bases). Germline lookup yields CDR1 LNHDA and CDR2 SQIVND (reference sequence). There are 14 residues in the CDR3. Trimming cost V 3 bases and J 2 bases, with 8 bases left between them. The CDR3, as DNA: TGTGCCAGTAGTATGGGGGGGGCTGGAAACACCATATATTTT. It is translated as CASSMGGAGNTIYF.

This chain connects TRBV4-2 to TRBJ2-7, with 9 bases that match TRBD1. The CDR3 has 14 amino acids. With V trimmed by 3 bases and J by 4 bases, 4 bases remained unmatched. Germline values: CDR1 LGHNA, CDR2 YNFKEQ. The CDR3 DNA sequence: TGTGCCAGCAGCCAGGGACAGGGTCTTTACGAGCAGTACTTC. Its protein is CASSQGQGLYEQYF.

A single count supports this clone. The chain recombines TRBV6-6 with TRBJ1-2, with D possibly being TRBD1 (5 bases). The germline V and J ends were trimmed by 0 bases and 6 bases, with 14 bases remaining between them. This CDR3 spans 15 amino acids. Germline assignment: CDR1 MNHNY and CDR2 SVGAGI (reference sequence). The CDR3 DNA is TGTGCCAGCAGTTACTCTCAGGGTATAGTGGATGGCTACACCTTC. It specifies CASSYSQGIVDGYTF.